Listed below are T cell receptor beta chains from one sample, sequenced in a study of OX40 agonist ivuxolimab in advanced cancers. Measured with immunoSEQ multiplex PCR; TCRdb has only the in-frame clones, and not every one. In the table there are some 98,000 clones, approximately 93% of which are singletons. Source: CD4+ or CD8+ T cells sorted from blood, taken in a trial of the OX40 agonist ivuxolimab. The receptors shown here come from an adult with an advanced solid tumor such as melanoma, head and neck, liver or kidney cancer. Both conserved end residues are part of each CDR3. Each record gives: clone size, V gene, D gene, J gene, CDR3 protein, CDR3 DNA. D genes are given only for firm matches. Size values are once, few and many counts, or a class for expanded clones, and some rows have none.

-,TRBV7-3,TRBD2,TRBJ2-1,CASSPRTSGYNEQFF,TGTGCCAGCAGCCCCAGGACTAGCGGCTACAATGAGCAGTTCTTC
-,TRBV9,TRBD2,TRBJ2-2,CASSELGLALPGELFF,TGTGCCAGCAGCGAATTGGGACTAGCCCTTCCCGGGGAGCTGTTTTTT
once,TRBV15,-,TRBJ1-4,CATSRDGQSNEKLFF,TGTGCCACCAGCAGAGATGGGCAGAGTAATGAAAAACTGTTTTTT
-,TRBV7-3,-,TRBJ1-1,CASSFGFGEAFF,TGTGCCAGCAGCTTTGGGTTTGGTGAAGCTTTCTTT
-,TRBV4-1,-,TRBJ1-5,CASSQDLVQPQHF,TGCGCCAGCAGCCAAGATTTGGTCCAGCCCCAGCATTTT
few,TRBV5-1,-,TRBJ1-1,CASSFLRGDTEAFF,TGCGCCAGCAGCTTTCTCAGGGGAGACACTGAAGCTTTCTTT
-,TRBV6-1,-,TRBJ1-1,CASSARTATNTEAFF,TGTGCCAGCAGTGCCCGGACAGCAACAAACACTGAAGCTTTCTTT
-,TRBV9,TRBD2,TRBJ2-1,CASSVKSLQRGAYNEQFF,TGTGCCAGCAGCGTCAAATCCCTCCAGCGGGGGGCGTACAATGAGCAGTTCTTC
-,TRBV5-6,-,TRBJ1-4,CASSLGASGSEKLFF,TGTGCCAGCAGCTTGGGGGCCTCAGGGAGCGAAAAACTGTTTTTT
-,TRBV11-2,-,TRBJ1-3,CASSLGGNTIYF,TGTGCCAGCAGCTTAGGGGGAAACACCATATATTTT
-,TRBV4-2,TRBD1,TRBJ1-5,CASSHRDSLQPQHF,TGTGCCAGCAGCCATAGGGACAGTCTTCAGCCCCAGCATTTT
-,TRBV29-1,-,TRBJ2-2,CSVQDTGELFF,TGCAGCGTCCAGGACACCGGGGAGCTGTTTTTT
-,TRBV11-2,-,TRBJ2-5,CASSLWGETQYF,TGTGCCAGCAGCTTATGGGGTGAGACCCAGTACTTC
-,TRBV7-3,-,TRBJ2-1,CASSFRDNEQFF,TGTGCCAGCAGCTTTCGCGACAATGAGCAGTTCTTC
-,TRBV6-4,-,TRBJ2-3,CASSDSTDTQYF,TGTGCCAGCAGTGACTCGACAGATACGCAGTATTTT
-,TRBV9,-,TRBJ2-5,CASSVEGLGETQYF,TGTGCCAGCAGCGTAGAGGGACTTGGCGAGACCCAGTACTTC
-,TRBV28,TRBD1,TRBJ1-5,CASSPFTGGDRPQHF,TGTGCCAGCAGCCCTTTTACAGGGGGCGATCGGCCCCAGCATTTT
once,TRBV5-4,TRBD1,TRBJ1-4,CASSPTGATNEKLFF,TGTGCCAGCAGCCCGACAGGGGCGACTAATGAAAAACTGTTTTTT
-,TRBV5-1,-,TRBJ2-1,CASSGMGWYNEQFF,TGCGCCAGCAGCGGAATGGGCTGGTACAATGAGCAGTTCTTC
-,TRBV6-1,TRBD1,TRBJ2-1,CASRRDRNNEQFF,TGTGCCAGCAGAAGGGACAGAAACAATGAGCAGTTCTTC
-,TRBV28,-,TRBJ1-1,CASSRLGVSEAFF,TGTGCCAGCAGCCGCTTGGGTGTGAGTGAAGCTTTCTTT
-,TRBV5-4,TRBD1,TRBJ1-1,CASSLATGAEAFF,TGTGCCAGCAGCTTGGCGACAGGGGCCGAAGCTTTCTTT
-,TRBV7-9,TRBD1,TRBJ1-4,CASSLRDSSEKLFF,TGTGCCAGCAGCTTAAGGGACAGCTCAGAAAAACTGTTTTTT
-,TRBV6-6,TRBD2,TRBJ2-3,CASSYGLAGGTDTQYF,TGTGCCAGCAGTTACGGCCTAGCGGGTGGGACAGATACGCAGTATTTT
-,TRBV7-2,-,TRBJ2-1,CASREAASSYNEQFF,TGTGCCAGCAGGGAAGCGGCAAGCTCCTACAATGAGCAGTTCTTC
-,TRBV7-3,-,TRBJ2-1,CASSLTGNEQFF,TGTGCCAGCAGCTTAACGGGCAATGAGCAGTTCTTC
-,TRBV13,-,TRBJ2-3,CASSLSTDTQYF,TGTGCCAGCAGCTTGAGCACAGATACGCAGTATTTT
-,TRBV29-1,-,TRBJ2-3,CSVLRRGGKTDTQYF,TGCAGCGTCCTTAGAAGAGGGGGGAAGACAGATACGCAGTATTTT
-,TRBV7-9,-,TRBJ2-1,CASSLGDTIFNEQFF,TGTGCCAGCAGCTTAGGTGACACAATTTTTAATGAGCAGTTCTTC
-,TRBV11-3,TRBD1,TRBJ2-3,CASSLSDRAFPSTDTQYF,TGTGCCAGCAGCTTATCGGACAGGGCTTTCCCTAGCACAGATACGCAGTATTTT
-,TRBV7-6,TRBD2,TRBJ2-3,CASSLSPNIAGGTDTQYF,TGTGCCAGCAGCTTAAGCCCAAATATTGCGGGAGGGACAGATACGCAGTATTTT
-,TRBV7-3,-,TRBJ2-4,CASSLHGSRGGAKNIQYF,TGTGCCAGCAGCTTACATGGGAGCCGAGGCGGGGCCAAAAACATTCAGTACTTC
-,TRBV6-5,-,TRBJ1-1,CASQMYGVAFF,TGTGCCAGCCAAATGTATGGGGTGGCTTTCTTT
-,TRBV7-3,-,TRBJ2-3,CASSSNTDTQYF,TGTGCCAGCAGCTCGAACACAGATACGCAGTATTTT
-,TRBV6-5,TRBD1,TRBJ1-2,CASSYTNDGTGGYTF,TGTGCCAGCAGTTACACCAACGACGGGACAGGTGGCTACACCTTC
-,TRBV28,TRBD1,TRBJ1-2,CASHRDRGYGYTF,TGTGCCAGCCACCGGGACAGGGGTTATGGCTACACCTTC